This T cell receptor beta chain appears in the sequencing data of a study of CD8 T cells in ankylosing spondylitis. The study, taken as a whole, reports: Disease-linked clones reportedly showed significant enrichment in matched ankylosing spondylitis synovial fluid.

Comments on this clonotype: Its antigen is still unknown.

Quantitative molecular-barcoded 5'-RACE generated the TCR beta libraries. One entry per CDR3 protein, called by TCRdb with MiXCR from the 5' RACE reads. Among about 250,000 distinct CDR3 sequences listed, 24% were seen once. CDR3 length: 13 residues. V gave up 2 bases and J gave up 5 bases, with 10 bases separating them. The chain employs TRBV12-3 or TRBV12-4 and TRBJ2-7; tentative D call: TRBD1 (5 bases). The specimen sequenced was blood, either unsorted or a sorted T cell fraction (not recorded which). The sequence came from a male donor with ankylosing spondylitis or in good health (not recorded which). The chain's CDR3 is CASSLNGADEQYF. CDR3 in DNA: TGTGCCAGCAGTTTAAATGGGGCGGACGAGCAGTACTTC.